One sample yielded the 15 T cell receptor beta chains listed below, sequenced in a study of shared clonotypes between healthy human individuals. Measured with immunoSEQ multiplex PCR; TCRdb has only the in-frame clones, and not every one. The data hold about 750,000 clones, with 80% to 95% observed a single time. Naive CD8 populations comprised CD45RO-negative cells positively selected for CCR7, excluding terminally differentiated effector memory CD45RA+ cells. The sample was naive CD8+ T cells sorted from blood. The receptor source for this set is a man younger than 45 in good health.

This chain joins TRBV10-3 and TRBJ1-1; 12 positions agree with TRBD1. The junction had 5 bases not matched to a gene; V was cut back by 6 bases and J by 0 bases. CDR1 is ENHRY, CDR2 SYGVKD, per germline. The CDR3 sequence is 16 residues long. The DNA for the CDR3 is TGTGCCATCAGGTCCGGGACAGGGGGCCTGAACACTGAAGCTTTCTTT. This gives the protein CAIRSGTGGLNTEAFF.

The chain recombines TRBV6-6 with TRBJ2-5; 8 bases align to TRBD2. The V and J ends lost 6 bases and 3 bases, in that order; junction bases with no gene match: 3. Germline CDR1 is MNHNY and CDR2 is SVGAGI (reference sequence). This CDR3 contains 13 residues. The CDR3 bases are TGTGCCAGCAGGGGACTAGGGGAAGAGACCCAGTACTTC. Translating gives CASRGLGEETQYF.

The rearrangement links TRBV5-4 to TRBJ2-1; TRBD2 might be the D (5 bases). The CDR3 spans 18 residues. Germline assignment: CDR1 SGHNT and CDR2 YYREEE (reference sequence). V lost 0 bases to trimming and J lost 8 bases, with 24 bases between them. The CDR3 nucleotides read TGTGCCAGCAGCTTGGGAGTAAAGCGGCGGTCCGACGACGATGAGCAGTTCTTC. It specifies CASSLGVKRRSDDDEQFF. Using reference TRBV5-4 and TRBJ2-1 for the parts outside the CDR3, the full variable domain is ETGVTQSPTHLIKTRGQQVTLRCSSQSGHNTVSWYQQALGQGPQFIFQYYREEENGRGNFPPRFSGLQFPNYSSELNVNALELDDSALYLCASSLGVKRRSDDDEQFFGPGTRLTVL.

The rearrangement links TRBV27 to TRBJ2-1; D remains ambiguous. The germline V and J ends were trimmed by 6 bases and 5 bases, with 14 bases remaining between them. CDR3 length: 14 amino acids. Germline CDR1 and CDR2: MNHEY and SMNVEV (reference sequence). The CDR3 DNA reads TGTGCCAGCAGCATTATTTTCGGTGACAATGAGCAGTTCTTC. As protein: CASSIIFGDNEQFF.

The rearrangement links TRBV7-6 to TRBJ2-3; D assignment may be TRBD1 or TRBD2 (6 bases each). The CDR3 is made up of 16 amino acids. The germline V and J ends were trimmed by 4 bases and 3 bases, with 17 bases remaining between them. Germline V gene data show CDR1 as SGHVS and CDR2 as FNYEAQ. CDR3 sequence: CASSSSRGDFTDTQYF. The DNA of the CDR3 is TGTGCCAGCAGCTCCTCGAGGGGGGATTTTACAGATACGCAGTATTTT.

The chain links TRBV28 to TRBJ2-7, with 7 bases aligning to TRBD1. CDR3 length: 14 amino acids. The J segment lost 3 bases and the V segment lost 6 bases, leaving 8 bases of the junction unmatched. Looked up from germline, CDR1 is MDHEN and CDR2 is SYDVKM. CDR3 in DNA: TGTGCCAGCAGCCCAGACAGGGCGGTCTACGAGCAGTACTTC. This translates into CASSPDRAVYEQYF.

The V gene is TRBV11-3, the J gene TRBJ2-4; D gene unclear. The CDR3 covers 11 residues. Germline V lookup: CDR1 SGHNT, CDR2 YENEEA. The V end was cut by 10 bases, the J end by 2 bases, with 6 bases between. DNA of the CDR3: TGTGCCACCGTAACCAAAAACATTCAGTACTTC. Translating gives CATVTKNIQYF.

This clone has a count of ten or more. This rearrangement joins TRBV2 to TRBJ1-5; 9 bases agree with TRBD1. The V gene end was trimmed by 4 bases and the J gene end by 0 bases; junction bases not matched to a gene: 4. The CDR3 is 16 amino acids. In germline, CDR1 is SNHLY, CDR2 FYNNEI. For the CDR3, the DNA is TGTGCCAGCAGTGGGACAGGGGATTTTAGCAATCAGCCCCAGCATTTT. Translated, it gives CASSGTGDFSNQPQHF.

This clone came up once. The chain is built from TRBV23-1 and TRBJ2-7; D gene unclear. TRBV23-1 is placed among ORFs of uncertain function. This CDR3 has 15 residues. With 8 bases removed from V and 5 bases from J, the gap between germline ends came to 22 bases. In DNA form, the CDR3 reads TGCGCCAGCCACTTGCTATACGAAGGGTTTGACGAGCAGTACTTC. Residues: CASHLLYEGFDEQYF.

This chain connects TRBV28 to TRBJ2-1; D ambiguous. The germline CDR1 and CDR2 sequences are MDHEN and SYDVKM. The ends were cut back, 10 bases at V and 0 bases at J, with 13 bases in the middle. The CDR3 runs to 14 residues. The DNA of the CDR3 is TGTGCCACCATCCCAGATAACTCCTACAATGAGCAGTTCTTC. Protein product: CATIPDNSYNEQFF.

The chain uses TRBV27 and TRBJ1-2, with 9 bases aligning to TRBD1. The CDR3 covers 16 residues. With 5 bases clipped from V and 5 bases from J, the junction kept 12 bases outside the gene matches. Germline V lookup: CDR1 MNHEY, CDR2 SMNVEV (reference sequence). The CDR3 here is CASSQTGQGVSYGYTF. The CDR3 DNA follows: TGTGCCAGCAGTCAAACGGGACAGGGAGTTTCATATGGCTACACCTTC.

The chain recombines TRBV6-1 with TRBJ2-7; D assignment may be TRBD1 or TRBD2 (6 bases each). Germline loops: CDR1 MNHNS, CDR2 SASEGT. V lost 6 bases and J 6 bases, leaving 12 bases between the germline ends. The CDR3 runs 12 residues. The CDR3 sequence is CASRVGGSEQYF. CDR3 in DNA: TGTGCCAGCAGGGTCGGGGGCTCCGAGCAGTACTTC.

The chain joins TRBV5-6 to TRBJ2-1, with TRBD1 as a possible D gene (5 bases). This CDR3 has 13 residues. Germline values: CDR1 SGHDT, CDR2 YYEEEE. V was cut by 1 base and J by 7 bases, with 9 bases left in between. The CDR3 region has the DNA TGTGCCAGCAGCTTGATTCAGGGAAATGAGCAGTTCTTC. It yields the protein CASSLIQGNEQFF.

The chain links TRBV30 to TRBJ2-7; D is possibly TRBD1 or TRBD2 (5 bases each). V gave up 4 bases and J gave up 13 bases, with 23 bases separating them. The CDR3 loop spans 13 amino acids. Germline CDR1 reads GTSNPN; CDR2 reads SVGIG (reference sequence). The CDR3 sequence is CAWTTDTGGRHYF. In DNA, the CDR3 is TGTGCCTGGACCACGGACACCGGAGGTCGTCATTACTTC. Looking up the rest from reference TRBV30 and TRBJ2-7 gives the full variable domain: SQTIHQWPATLVQPVGSPLSLECTVEGTSNPNLYWYRQAAGRGLQLLFYSVGIGQISSEVPQNLSASRPQDRQFILSSKKLLLSDSGFYLCAWTTDTGGRHYFGPGTRLTVT.

This chain links TRBV18 with TRBJ1-1; D unresolved. Trimming removed 1 base from V and 0 bases from J, with 6 bases in between. The CDR3 runs 14 residues. Germline V gene data show CDR1 as KGHSH and CDR2 as LQKENI. As DNA, the CDR3 is TGTGCCAGCTCACCACTGACCCTGAACACTGAAGCTTTCTTT. Its protein product is CASSPLTLNTEAFF.